This entry describes one T cell receptor beta chain. No antigen is known for it. No much larger clone exists at a distance of one base, and base qualities are not known. This entry comes from a study of T cell repertoires in cytomegalovirus infection (dated by TCRdb to between 2018 and 2021). With regard to the full study: Peptide stimulations targeted recently identified HLA-C-restricted CMV epitopes, whose presentation resists viral immunomodulation, together with well-studied HLA-B-restricted epitopes. Because public TCR beta signatures pointed to carriage of CMV infection together with the matching HLA type, the HLA type of each donor mattered for the analysis.

Paper-wide results and their limitations: Cumulative frequency of public TCR beta family members discriminated carriers of CMV infection plus the relevant HLA type in this cohort and an independent approximately 370-donor cohort. The ex vivo response was dominated by HLA-C-restricted CMV-specific TCR beta clonotypes, which also provided the single most frequent clonotype in two of eight donors.

V was cut back by 2 bases and J by 4 bases, leaving a gap of 11 bases between them. Looking up the germline V gene yields CDR1 KGHSH and CDR2 LQKENI. CDR3 length: 14 amino acids, cysteine to phenylalanine. Only the CDR3 part of the read is kept: 42 bases, read in frame from the first base. The sample's treatment or condition label is to be understood as: in vitro stimulation with specific CMV peptide epitopes to enrich CMV-specific T cells. The reads were generated on an Illumina HiSeq 1500. TCRdb's own reprocessing of the public reads used fastp at Q25 and MiXCR and kept productive beta chains. Rows merge per CDR3 protein into single entries with the most common DNA and genes. The sample contains about half a million distinct CDR3 sequences, roughly a third of them found a single time. The biggest ten clones account for under 20% of the sample.

Sequencing was performed on cultured PBMCs, taken from culture after CMV antigen stimulation. The sequence links TRBV18 to TRBJ2-5, with the D gene possibly TRBD1 or TRBD2, each one fitting 5 bases. This receptor was obtained from a human donor in good health (CMV status not recorded). Some clones in this sample may be carry-over from other donors' samples. The CDR3 region: CASSPSSRGETQYF. The sequenced DNA is TGTGCCAGCTCACCATCTTCGAGGGGAGAGACCCAGTACTTC.